One sample yielded the 11 T cell receptor beta chains listed below, sequenced in a study of blood T cell repertoires in COVID-19 (TCRdb year 2020). Libraries were built with the immunoSEQ multiplex PCR assay. TCRdb stores this immuneACCESS table with in-frame sequences only. Part of the clones is absent; in the studies checked, under half of the shortfall reflects unresolved V genes, and no reason is known for the rest. Recorded for this sample are about 240,000 clones; around nine tenths of them occurred a single time. The ten largest clonotypes hold under 9% of the sample. Material: peripheral blood. These receptor sequences come from a woman aged 70-85 years with active or convalescent COVID-19.

Only one count was recorded for this clone. V is TRBV6-2 or TRBV6-3 and J is TRBJ2-5; 10 bases are shared with TRBD2. Germline loops: CDR1 MNHEY, CDR2 SVGEGT. J gave up 1 base and V 0 bases, and 11 bases lay outside the gene matches. The CDR3 extends over 19 amino acids. The CDR3 coding sequence is TGTGCCAGCAGTTACTCCTCTTCTCCTAGCGGGGGATCCCAAGAGACCCAGTACTTC. Protein sequence: CASSYSSSPSGGSQETQYF.

V is TRBV11-2 and J is TRBJ1-1, with D unclear. Trimming pared 3 bases from V and 4 bases from J, leaving 6 bases between. Germline loops: CDR1 SGHAT, CDR2 FQNNGV. The CDR3 has 12 residues. The chain's CDR3 is CASSFTSTEAFF. The DNA for the CDR3 is TGTGCCAGCAGCTTTACAAGCACTGAAGCTTTCTTT. The whole variable domain, filled in from reference TRBV11-2 and TRBJ1-1, reads EAGVAQSPRYKIIEKRQSVAFWCNPISGHATLYWYQQILGQGPKLLIQFQNNGVVDDSQLPKDRFSAERLKGVDSTLKIQPAKLEDSAVYLCASSFTSTEAFFGQGTRLTVV.

This clone was counted a single time. The V and J genes are TRBV19 and TRBJ2-7; no firm D call. The CDR3 is 14 amino acids. The V and J ends lost 6 bases and 0 bases respectively, with 12 bases between them. CDR1 is LNHDA and CDR2 is SQIVND in the germline V gene (reference sequence). CDR3 bases: TGTGCCAGTAGCCTGTCTAGACGCTCCTACGAGCAGTACTTC. It codes for CASSLSRRSYEQYF.

This chain connects TRBV9 to TRBJ1-5, with 7 positions matching TRBD1. CDR1 and CDR2 from the germline V gene are SGDLS and YYNGEE. With 4 bases clipped from V and 4 bases from J, the junction kept 5 bases outside the gene matches. CDR3 length equals 14 residues. The CDR3 nucleotides are TGTGCCAGCAGCCCGGGACAGATAAATCAGCCCCAGCATTTT. It codes for CASSPGQINQPQHF. Full variable domain (rest looked up from reference TRBV9 and TRBJ1-5): DSGVTQTPKHLITATGQRVTLRCSPRSGDLSVYWYQQSLDQGLQFLIQYYNGEERAKGNILERFSAQQFPDLHSELNLSSLELGDSALYFCASSPGQINQPQHFGDGTRLSIL.

The chain couples TRBV19 to TRBJ2-3, with a weak D call TRBD2 (6 bases). This CDR3 contains 15 residues. Germline V gene sequence: CDR1 LNHDA, CDR2 SQIVND (reference sequence). The V gene lost 2 bases and the J gene lost 1 base, with 10 bases spanning the gap. CDR3 sequence reads: CASSIRSGGTDTQYF. CDR3 nucleotide sequence: TGTGCCAGTAGTATAAGGTCGGGGGGCACAGATACGCAGTATTTT.

V usage is TRBV6-5 and J usage is TRBJ2-1, with TRBD2 identical over 10 bases. This CDR3 is 14 amino acids long. Germline V gene data show CDR1 as MNHEY and CDR2 as SVGAGI. After removal of 6 bases from V and 13 bases from J, the junction contained 12 bases not matched to a gene. CDR3 DNA: TGTGCCAGCAGGATGACTAGCGGGTGGGGAGATCAGTTCTTC. This encodes CASRMTSGWGDQFF.

The V call is TRBV7-2, the J call TRBJ1-5; no clear D gene. Per germline, CDR1 SGHTA and CDR2 FQGNSA. Trimming pared 4 bases from V and 7 bases from J, leaving 11 bases between. The CDR3 sequence is 13 residues long. In DNA, the CDR3 is TGTGCCAGCAGCTGGTCGACGCGGCAGCCCCAGCATTTT. It encodes CASSWSTRQPQHF.

The rearrangement joins TRBV2 to TRBJ1-2; no clear D. The V end lost 1 base, the J end lost 8 bases, and 11 bases lay between the germline ends. The germline V gene has CDR1 SNHLY and CDR2 FYNNEI. This CDR3 contains 13 residues. The CDR3: CASSEGRAQGYTF. The CDR3 DNA sequence: TGTGCCAGCAGTGAAGGGAGAGCTCAAGGCTACACCTTC.

This rearrangement joins TRBV2 to TRBJ2-1; TRBD2 agrees at 14 bases. The CDR3 is made up of 14 amino acids. The V gene end was trimmed by 10 bases and the J gene end by 8 bases; junction bases not matched to a gene: 7. CDR1 and CDR2 from the germline V gene are SNHLY and FYNNEI. CDR3 protein: CANRTSGGTYEQFF. The CDR3 DNA follows: TGTGCCAACAGGACTAGCGGGGGGACCTATGAGCAGTTCTTC.

This chain uses TRBV18 with TRBJ2-1, with D perhaps TRBD2 (5 bases). The CDR3 covers 15 residues. The germline gives CDR1 KGHSH, CDR2 LQKENI. Trimming removed 2 bases at V and 0 bases at J, with 8 bases between. CDR3 in amino acids: CASSPIRGSYNEQFF. Written as DNA, the CDR3 is TGTGCCAGCTCACCAATTCGGGGCTCCTACAATGAGCAGTTCTTC. Drawing the rest from reference TRBV18 and TRBJ2-1, the complete variable domain is NAGVMQNPRHLVRRRGQEARLRCSPMKGHSHVYWYRQLPEEGLKFMVYLQKENIIDESGMPKERFSAEFPKEGPSILRIQQVVRGDSAAYFCASSPIRGSYNEQFFGPGTRLTVL.

V usage is TRBV12-3 or TRBV12-4 and J usage is TRBJ2-1, with 11 bases that match TRBD1. V gave up 10 bases and J gave up 6 bases; unmatched junction bases: 5. The CDR3 is made up of 13 amino acids. The CDR3 loop reads CATLGQGGNEQFF. In DNA form, the CDR3 reads TGTGCCACCCTGGGACAGGGGGGCAATGAGCAGTTCTTC.